The clone carrying this T cell receptor (beta chain) was recorded a few times. Its antigen is unknown. Template switching, a step in the protocol, added a universal primer site, and cDNA carried unique molecular identifiers. TCRdb analysed the 5' RACE reads with MiXCR anew, one entry per CDR3 protein. The sample holds 310,000 or so distinct CDR3 sequences; about 8.3% are singletons and the top ten take 2% to 2.5%. The sample comes from a study of identical twins. General observations from the study: The analysis was cross-sectional rather than longitudinal within donors.

The CDR3 loop spans 15 amino acids. V dropped 3 bases and J dropped 4 bases, with 12 bases sitting between them. The germline V gene has CDR1 SNHLY and CDR2 FYNNEI. This same sample was also taken into another study, of yellow fever vaccine responses in identical twins. From that second work: Reportedly, the T cell response mounted by twins to vaccine seemed partly convergent, partly personalized.

Sequencing input: memory (CD45RO+) T cells sorted from blood. This TCR was recovered from a woman aged 18 to 35 in good health. This chain links TRBV2 with TRBJ2-2; D call uncertain. This chain's CDR3 is CASSESGPSTGELFF. The CDR3 nucleotides are TGTGCCAGCAGTGAGTCAGGTCCGAGCACCGGGGAGCTGTTTTTT.